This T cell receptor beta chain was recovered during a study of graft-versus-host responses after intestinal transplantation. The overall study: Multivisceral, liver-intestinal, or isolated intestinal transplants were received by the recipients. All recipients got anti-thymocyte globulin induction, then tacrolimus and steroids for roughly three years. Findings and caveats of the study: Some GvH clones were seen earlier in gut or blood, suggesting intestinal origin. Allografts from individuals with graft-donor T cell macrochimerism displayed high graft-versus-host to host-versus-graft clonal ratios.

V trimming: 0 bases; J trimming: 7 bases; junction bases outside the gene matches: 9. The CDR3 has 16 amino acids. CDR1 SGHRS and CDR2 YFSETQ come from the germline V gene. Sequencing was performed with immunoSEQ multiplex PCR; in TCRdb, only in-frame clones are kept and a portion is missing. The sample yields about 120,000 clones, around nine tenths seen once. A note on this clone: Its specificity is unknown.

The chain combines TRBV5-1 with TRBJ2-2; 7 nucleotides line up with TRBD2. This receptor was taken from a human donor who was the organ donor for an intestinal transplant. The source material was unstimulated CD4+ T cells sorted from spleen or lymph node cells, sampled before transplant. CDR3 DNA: TGCGCCAGCAGCTTGGCCCCCGGACTAGTGAGCGGGGAGCTGTTTTTT. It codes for CASSLAPGLVSGELFF.